The clone carrying this TCR beta chain has at least ten counts. Its target is not known. Through a sample-barcoded 5' primer and a J-beta primer mix, a second PCR was run for about 7 to 12 cycles. TCRdb processed the 5' RACE reads anew with MiXCR; each CDR3 protein has one entry. The data hold some 880,000 distinct CDR3 sequences, with under 40% observed a single time. Trimming took 10 bases from V and 3 from J, leaving 13 bases between them. The CDR3 sequence is 13 residues long. Germline V gene lookup returns CDR1 MRHNA and CDR2 SNTAGT. Donors were systemically healthy Caucasian individuals from Russia aged roughly 6 to 95 years. Every participating donor contributed 8.5 to 10 milliliters of peripheral blood through a draw. This sample was taken from a study of blood T cells in healthy people across ages. Background on the study: Capturing about one barcoded beta molecule per two T cells was achieved by template switching. Notes on the study in general: With naive T cell percentage, TCR beta diversity showed a strong correlation.

This chain links TRBV6-4 with TRBJ2-1; TRBD2 is a possible D gene (5 bases). This TCR was sampled from a man between 18 and 29 years old in good health. Specimen: blood. For the CDR3, the DNA is TGTGCCACTTCGGACTCCGGCTACAATGAGCAGTTCTTC. This codes for CATSDSGYNEQFF.